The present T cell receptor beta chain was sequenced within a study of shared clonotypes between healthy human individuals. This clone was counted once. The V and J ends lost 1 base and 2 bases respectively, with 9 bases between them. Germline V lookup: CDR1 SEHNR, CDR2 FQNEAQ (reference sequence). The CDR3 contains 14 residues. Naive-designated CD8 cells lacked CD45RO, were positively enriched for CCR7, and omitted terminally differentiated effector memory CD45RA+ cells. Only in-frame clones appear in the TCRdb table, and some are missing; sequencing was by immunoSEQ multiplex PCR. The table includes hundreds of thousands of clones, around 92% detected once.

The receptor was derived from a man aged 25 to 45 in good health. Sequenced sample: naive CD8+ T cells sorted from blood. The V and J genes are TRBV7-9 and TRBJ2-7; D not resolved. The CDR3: CASSLEENPYEQYF. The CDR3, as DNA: TGTGCCAGCAGCTTAGAGGAAAACCCCTACGAGCAGTACTTC.